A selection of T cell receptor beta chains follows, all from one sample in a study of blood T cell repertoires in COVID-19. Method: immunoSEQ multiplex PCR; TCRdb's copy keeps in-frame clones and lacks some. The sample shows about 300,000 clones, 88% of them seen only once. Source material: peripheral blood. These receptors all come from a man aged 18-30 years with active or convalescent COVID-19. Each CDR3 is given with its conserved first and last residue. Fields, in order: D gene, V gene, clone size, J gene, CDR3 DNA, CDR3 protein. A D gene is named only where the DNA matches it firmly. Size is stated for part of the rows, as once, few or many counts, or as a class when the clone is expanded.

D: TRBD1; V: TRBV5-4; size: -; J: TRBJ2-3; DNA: TGTGCCAGCAGCTCGGGACAGAAACTCACAGATACGCAGTATTTT; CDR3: CASSSGQKLTDTQYF
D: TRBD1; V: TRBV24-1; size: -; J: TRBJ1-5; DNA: TGTGCCACCAGTGATCTCTGGACAGGGGACAGCAATCAGCCCCAGCATTTT; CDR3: CATSDLWTGDSNQPQHF
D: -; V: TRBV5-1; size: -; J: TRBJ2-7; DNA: TGCGCCAGCAGCTTGGATAGCTGGACCTACGAGCAGTACTTC; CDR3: CASSLDSWTYEQYF
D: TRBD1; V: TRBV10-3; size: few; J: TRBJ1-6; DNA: TGTGCCATCAGTGAGTCGGGGGGACAGGGTCGCTCACCCCTCCACTTT; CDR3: CAISESGGQGRSPLHF
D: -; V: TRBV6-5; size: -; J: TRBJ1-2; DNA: TGTGCCAGCAGATCCGTCTATGGCTACACCTTC; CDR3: CASRSVYGYTF
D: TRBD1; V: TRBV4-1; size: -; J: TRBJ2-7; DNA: TGCGCCAGCAGCCAAGGCAAAGGACAGGCGCCCTACGAGCAGTACTTC; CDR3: CASSQGKGQAPYEQYF
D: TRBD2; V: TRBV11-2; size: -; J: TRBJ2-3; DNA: TGTGCCAGCAGCCCGGGGGGGCCCGGAGATACGCAGTATTTT; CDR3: CASSPGGPGDTQYF
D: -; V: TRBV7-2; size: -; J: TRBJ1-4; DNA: TGTGCCAGCAGCTCCCGGGGGGCCCACGCGAGTGAAAAACTGTTTTTT; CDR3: CASSSRGAHASEKLFF
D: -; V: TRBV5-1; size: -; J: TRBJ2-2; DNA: TGCGCCAGTACGAACACCGGGGAGCTGTTTTTT; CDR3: CASTNTGELFF
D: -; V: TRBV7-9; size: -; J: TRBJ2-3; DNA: TGTGCCAGCAGCCCCCCCGTCGGAGATACGCAGTATTTT; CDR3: CASSPPVGDTQYF
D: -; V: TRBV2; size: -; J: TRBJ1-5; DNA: TGTGCCAGCAGTGAAAGAGAATATAGCAATCAGCCCCAGCATTTT; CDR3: CASSEREYSNQPQHF
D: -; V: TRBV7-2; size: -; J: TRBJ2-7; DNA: TGTGCCAGCAGCTCACGGGGGAAAGTGTTCTCCTACGAGCAGTACTTC; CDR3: CASSSRGKVFSYEQYF
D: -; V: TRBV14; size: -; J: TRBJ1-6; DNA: TGTGCCAGCAGCCGATTTACAGGGTTAAATTCACCCCTCCACTTT; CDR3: CASSRFTGLNSPLHF
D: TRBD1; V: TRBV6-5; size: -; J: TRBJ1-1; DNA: TGTGCCAGCACACAGGGGGCCGTGAACACTGAAGCTTTCTTT; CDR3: CASTQGAVNTEAFF
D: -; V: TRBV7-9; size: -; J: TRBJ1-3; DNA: TGTGCCAGCATCACAGGAGACCTCTCTGGAAACACCATATATTTT; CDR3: CASITGDLSGNTIYF